Presented here are 10 T cell receptor beta chains from one specimen sequenced in a study of cytomegalovirus exposure and HLA in healthy donors (dated by TCRdb to about 2017). The library relied on the immunoSEQ multiplex PCR assay. The multiplex PCR relied on a mix of 60 forward primers for TCR Vbeta segments and 13 reverse primers for TCR Jbeta segments. Not all clones reach the TCRdb copy of this immuneACCESS table, which keeps in-frame sequences only. Checked studies attribute under half of the gap to unresolved V genes and leave the rest unexplained. In this sample the table shows approximately 120,000 clones, over 65% of which occur a single time. In total, the top ten clones hold approximately 3.6% of the sample. The sample taken for sequencing was PBMCs. These receptor sequences come from a man aged 25-45 years in good health and CMV-seronegative.

This clone was observed at least ten times. CDR3 in DNA: TGTGCCAGCAACCGGGACAGATCTTACAATGAGCAGTTCTTC. Its translation is CASNRDRSYNEQFF. V usage is TRBV5-6 and J usage is TRBJ2-1, with TRBD1 identical over 7 bases. Looked up from germline, CDR1 is SGHDT and CDR2 is YYEEEE. The CDR3 totals 14 residues. V gave up 6 bases and J gave up 4 bases; unmatched junction bases: 7.

This clone came up a few times. The rearrangement joins TRBV2 to TRBJ1-5, with a possible D match to TRBD1 (5 bases). Germline V CDR1 and CDR2: SNHLY, FYNNEI. V was pared by 5 bases and J by 3 bases, with 11 bases between. CDR3 size: 14 residues. This chain's CDR3 is CASSHDSLNQPQHF. As DNA, the CDR3 is TGTGCCAGCAGTCACGACAGCCTCAATCAGCCCCAGCATTTT.

The chain carries TRBV27 and TRBJ2-6; TRBD2 might be the D (5 bases). The germline V and J ends were trimmed by 8 bases and 0 bases, with 5 bases remaining between them. Germline V gene data show CDR1 as MNHEY and CDR2 as SMNVEV (reference sequence). The CDR3 consists of 13 residues. The CDR3 DNA reads as TGTGCCAGCGGGAGCTCTGGGGCCAACGTCCTGACTTTC. Translation: CASGSSGANVLTF. Looking up the rest from reference TRBV27 and TRBJ2-6 gives the full variable domain: EAQVTQNPRYLITVTGKKLTVTCSQNMNHEYMSWYRQDPGLGLRQIYYSMNVEVTDKGDVPEGYKVSRKEKRNFPLILESPSPNQTSLYFCASGSSGANVLTFGAGSRLTVL.

The chain carries TRBV10-3 and TRBJ2-3; the match to TRBD2 covers 10 bases. The length of the CDR3 is 17 residues. Unmatched junction bases numbered 14, after V lost 6 bases and J lost 5 bases. Germline assignment: CDR1 ENHRY and CDR2 SYGVKD. The CDR3: CAIRAPGTSEPEDTQYF. The DNA for the CDR3 is TGTGCCATCAGAGCGCCCGGGACTAGCGAACCGGAAGATACGCAGTATTTT.

J is TRBJ2-5 and V is TRBV29-1, with D possibly being TRBD1 (5 bases). This CDR3 spans 13 amino acids. V was pared by 4 bases and J by 5 bases, with 14 bases between. Germline CDR1 SQVTM, CDR2 ANQGSEA. The CDR3 DNA sequence: TGCAGCGTTGCGGACACCGTCGGGGAGACCCAGTACTTC. Its translation: CSVADTVGETQYF.

The J gene is TRBJ2-7, the V gene TRBV19; D ambiguous. The V gene lost 5 bases and the J gene lost 2 bases, with 10 bases spanning the gap. Per the germline V gene, CDR1 is LNHDA and CDR2 is SQIVND (reference sequence). This CDR3 comprises 13 residues. The CDR3 is CASSPRIPYEQYF. The CDR3 DNA reads TGTGCCAGTAGTCCGCGGATACCCTACGAGCAGTACTTC.

This clone was found a few times. The rearrangement uses TRBV5-4 and TRBJ2-2; the D gene is possibly TRBD1 (6 bases). The CDR3 extends over 14 amino acids. The germline gives CDR1 SGHNT, CDR2 YYREEE (reference sequence). V dropped 0 bases and J dropped 6 bases, with 9 bases sitting between them. The CDR3 sequence: CASSLDRAAGELFF. In DNA, the CDR3 is TGTGCCAGCAGCTTGGACAGGGCAGCCGGGGAGCTGTTTTTT.

This chain connects TRBV27 to TRBJ1-1; D is perhaps TRBD1 (6 bases). The germline V and J ends were trimmed by 5 bases and 2 bases, with 15 bases remaining between them. This CDR3 has 15 amino acids. Germline V CDR1 and CDR2: MNHEY, SMNVEV (reference sequence). CDR3 amino acids: CASSISRTDNTEAFF. The CDR3 coding sequence is TGTGCCAGCAGTATTTCCCGGACAGATAACACTGAAGCTTTCTTT.

The gene calls are TRBV6-5 and TRBJ1-2; D perhaps matches TRBD1 (5 bases). Trimming removed 10 bases at V and 2 bases at J, with 17 bases between. Germline CDR1 and CDR2: MNHEY and SVGAGI. The CDR3 runs 14 residues. CDR3 region: CATNQGIPNYGYTF. DNA of the CDR3: TGTGCCACCAATCAGGGTATCCCGAACTATGGCTACACCTTC.

The V and J genes are TRBV6-5 and TRBJ2-7; 7 bases fit TRBD1. V lost 4 bases, J lost 12 bases, and 9 bases stayed unmatched. This CDR3 comprises 12 residues. Germline loops: CDR1 MNHEY, CDR2 SVGAGI. The CDR3 DNA sequence: TGTGCCAGCAGTTTCAACGGACAGGTCACGTACTTC. It encodes CASSFNGQVTYF.